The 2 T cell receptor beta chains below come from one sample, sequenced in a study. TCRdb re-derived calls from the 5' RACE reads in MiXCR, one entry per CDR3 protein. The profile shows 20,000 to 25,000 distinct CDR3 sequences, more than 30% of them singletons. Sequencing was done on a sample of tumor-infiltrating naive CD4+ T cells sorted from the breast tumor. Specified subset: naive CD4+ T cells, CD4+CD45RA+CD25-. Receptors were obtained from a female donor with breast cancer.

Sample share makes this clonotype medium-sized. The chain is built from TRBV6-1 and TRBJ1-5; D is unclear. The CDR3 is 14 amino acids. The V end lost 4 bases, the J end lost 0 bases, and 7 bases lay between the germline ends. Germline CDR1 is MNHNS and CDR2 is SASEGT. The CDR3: CASSGSYSNQPQHF. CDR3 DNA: TGTGCCAGCAGTGGCAGCTATAGCAATCAGCCCCAGCATTTT.

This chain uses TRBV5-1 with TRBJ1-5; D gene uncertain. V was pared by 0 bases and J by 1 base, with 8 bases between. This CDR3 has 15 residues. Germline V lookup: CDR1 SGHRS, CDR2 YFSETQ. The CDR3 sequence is CASSLGGESNQPQHF. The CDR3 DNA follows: TGCGCCAGCAGCTTGGGAGGCGAGAGCAATCAGCCCCAGCATTTT.